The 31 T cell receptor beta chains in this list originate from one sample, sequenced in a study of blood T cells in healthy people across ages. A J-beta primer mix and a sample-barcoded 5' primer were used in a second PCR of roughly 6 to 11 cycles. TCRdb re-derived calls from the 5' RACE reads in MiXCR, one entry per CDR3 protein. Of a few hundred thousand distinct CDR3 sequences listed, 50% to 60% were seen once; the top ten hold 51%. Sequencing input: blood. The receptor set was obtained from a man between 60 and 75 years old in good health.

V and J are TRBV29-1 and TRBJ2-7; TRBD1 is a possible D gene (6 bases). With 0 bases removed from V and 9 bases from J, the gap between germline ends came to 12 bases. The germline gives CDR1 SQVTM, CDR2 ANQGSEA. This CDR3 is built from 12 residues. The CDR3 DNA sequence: TGCAGCGTTGAAGAGGACAGCTCCGTGCAGTACTTC. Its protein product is CSVEEDSSVQYF.

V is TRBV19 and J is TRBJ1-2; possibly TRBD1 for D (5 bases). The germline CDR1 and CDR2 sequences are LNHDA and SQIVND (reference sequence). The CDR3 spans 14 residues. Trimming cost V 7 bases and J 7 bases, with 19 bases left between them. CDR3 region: CASNSGTGERGYTF. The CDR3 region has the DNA TGTGCCAGTAATTCCGGGACGGGGGAGCGTGGCTACACCTTC.

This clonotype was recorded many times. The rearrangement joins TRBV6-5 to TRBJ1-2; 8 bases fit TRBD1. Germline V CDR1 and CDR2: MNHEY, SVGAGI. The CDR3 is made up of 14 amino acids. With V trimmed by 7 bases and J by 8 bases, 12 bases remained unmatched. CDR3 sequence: CASTPAGRGQGYTF. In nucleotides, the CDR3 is TGTGCCAGCACCCCCGCCGGCAGGGGGCAAGGCTACACCTTC.

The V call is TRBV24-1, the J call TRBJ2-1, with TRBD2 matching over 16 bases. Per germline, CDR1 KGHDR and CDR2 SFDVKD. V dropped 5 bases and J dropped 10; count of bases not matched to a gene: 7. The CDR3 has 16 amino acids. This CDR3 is CATSGGTSGRAEEQFF. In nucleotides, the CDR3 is TGTGCCACCAGTGGAGGGACTAGCGGGAGGGCGGAGGAGCAGTTCTTC.

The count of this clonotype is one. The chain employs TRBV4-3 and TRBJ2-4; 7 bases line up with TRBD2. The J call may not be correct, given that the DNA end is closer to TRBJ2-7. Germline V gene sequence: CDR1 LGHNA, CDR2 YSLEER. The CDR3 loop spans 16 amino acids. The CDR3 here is CASSQAATSRSYEQYF. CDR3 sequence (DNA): TGCGCCAGCAGCCAAGCTGCGACTAGCAGGAGTTACGAGCAGTACTTC.

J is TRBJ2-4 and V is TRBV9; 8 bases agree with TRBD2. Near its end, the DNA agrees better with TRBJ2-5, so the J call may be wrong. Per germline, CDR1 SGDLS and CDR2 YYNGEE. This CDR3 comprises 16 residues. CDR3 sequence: CASSVGSSGVRETQYF. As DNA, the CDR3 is TGTGCCAGCAGCGTAGGGAGTAGCGGGGTTCGGGAGACCCAGTACTTC.

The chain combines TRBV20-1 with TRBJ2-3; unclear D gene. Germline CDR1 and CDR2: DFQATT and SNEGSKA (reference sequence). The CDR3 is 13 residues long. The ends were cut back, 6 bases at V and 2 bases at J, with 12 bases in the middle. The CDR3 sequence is CSAGYSLTDTQYF. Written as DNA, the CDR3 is TGCAGTGCCGGGTATTCACTCACAGATACGCAGTATTTT.

CDR3 DNA sequence: TGTGCCAGCAGCCGCCATAGCGCGGCCTACAATGAGCAGTTCTTC. Translating gives CASSRHSAAYNEQFF. The chain joins TRBV5-6 to TRBJ2-1, with D possibly being TRBD2 (5 bases). This CDR3 is 15 amino acids long. V lost 4 bases to trimming and J lost 2 bases, with 13 bases between them. Germline values: CDR1 SGHDT, CDR2 YYEEEE.

This CDR3 is CSALTGVGDTQYF. Here the CDR3 DNA reads TGCAGCGCTCTAACGGGAGTCGGAGATACGCAGTATTTT. V usage is TRBV29-1 and J usage is TRBJ2-3; a possible D gene is TRBD2 (6 bases). There are 13 residues in the CDR3. CDR1 and CDR2 (germline): SQVTM, ANQGSEA. Trimming took off 7 bases at V and 5 bases at J, with 16 bases between the two ends.

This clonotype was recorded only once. The CDR3 DNA follows: TGTGCCTGGACCTCCCCGGGGACGGGCCGAGGGCCCCAGCATTTT. Its protein product is CAWTSPGTGRGPQHF. V gene TRBV30 combines with J gene TRBJ1-5, with D perhaps matching TRBD1 (5 bases). Germline CDR1 is GTSNPN and CDR2 is SVGIG (reference sequence). The V end was cut by 4 bases, the J end by 9 bases, with 22 bases between. The CDR3 has 15 residues. The full variable domain, with the rest looked up from reference TRBV30 and TRBJ1-5, is SQTIHQWPATLVQPVGSPLSLECTVEGTSNPNLYWYRQAAGRGLQLLFYSVGIGQISSEVPQNLSASRPQDRQFILSSKKLLLSDSGFYLCAWTSPGTGRGPQHFGDGTRLSIL.

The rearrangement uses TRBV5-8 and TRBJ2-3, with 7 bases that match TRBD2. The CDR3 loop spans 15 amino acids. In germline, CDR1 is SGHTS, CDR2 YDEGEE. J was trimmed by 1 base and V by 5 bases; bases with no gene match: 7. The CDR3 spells CASRVFGGGTDTQYF. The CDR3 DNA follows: TGTGCCAGCAGGGTCTTTGGGGGGGGCACAGATACGCAGTATTTT.

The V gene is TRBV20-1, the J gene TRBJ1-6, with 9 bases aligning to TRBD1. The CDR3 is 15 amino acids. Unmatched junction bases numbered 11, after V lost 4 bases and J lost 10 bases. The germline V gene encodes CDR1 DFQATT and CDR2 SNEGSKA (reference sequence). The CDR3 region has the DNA TGCAGTGCTACCGAAACAGGGGGCGCGAACTCACCCCTCCACTTT. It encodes CSATETGGANSPLHF.

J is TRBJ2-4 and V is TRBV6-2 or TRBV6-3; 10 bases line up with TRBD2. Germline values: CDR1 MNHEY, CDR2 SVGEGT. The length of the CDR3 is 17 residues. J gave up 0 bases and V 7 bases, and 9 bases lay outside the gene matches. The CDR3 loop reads CASTALAGGLAKNIQYF. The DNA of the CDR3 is TGTGCCAGCACCGCGTTAGCGGGAGGCCTAGCCAAAAACATTCAGTACTTC.

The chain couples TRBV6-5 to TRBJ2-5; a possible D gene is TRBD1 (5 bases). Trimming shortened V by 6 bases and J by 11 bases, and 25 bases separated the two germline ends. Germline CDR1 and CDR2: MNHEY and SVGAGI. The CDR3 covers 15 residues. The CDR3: CASSRNRQGSYDQYF. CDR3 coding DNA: TGTGCCAGCAGCCGAAACCGGCAGGGCTCCTACGATCAGTACTTC.

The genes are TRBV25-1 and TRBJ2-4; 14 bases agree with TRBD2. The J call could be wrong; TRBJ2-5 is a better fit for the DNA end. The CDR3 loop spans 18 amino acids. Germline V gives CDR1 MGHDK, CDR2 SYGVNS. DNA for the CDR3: TGTGCCAGCAGTGTGCGCGGACTAGCGGGGGGTCCACAAGAGACCCAGTACTTC. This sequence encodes CASSVRGLAGGPQETQYF.

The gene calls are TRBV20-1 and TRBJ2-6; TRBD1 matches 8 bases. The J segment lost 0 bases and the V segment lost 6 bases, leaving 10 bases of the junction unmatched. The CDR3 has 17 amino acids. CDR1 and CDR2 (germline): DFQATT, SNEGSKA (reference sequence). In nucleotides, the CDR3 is TGCAGTGCCCTTAAAGGGACAGGCCGCTCTGGGGCCAACGTCCTGACTTTC. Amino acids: CSALKGTGRSGANVLTF.

The DNA of the CDR3 is TGTGCCAGCAGTGTTAAGGGGGCAGAGACCCAGTACTTC. Protein sequence: CASSVKGAETQYF. The chain carries TRBV12-3 or TRBV12-4 and TRBJ2-5, with 7 nucleotides matching TRBD1. This CDR3 contains 13 residues. J was trimmed by 4 bases and V by 5 bases; bases with no gene match: 4.

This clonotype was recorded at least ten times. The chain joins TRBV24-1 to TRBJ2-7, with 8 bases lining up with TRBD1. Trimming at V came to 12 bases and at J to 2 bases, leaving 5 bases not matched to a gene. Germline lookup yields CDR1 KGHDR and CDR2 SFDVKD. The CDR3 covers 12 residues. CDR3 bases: TGTGCCGTACCGACAGGGGCCTACGAGCAGTACTTC. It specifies CAVPTGAYEQYF.

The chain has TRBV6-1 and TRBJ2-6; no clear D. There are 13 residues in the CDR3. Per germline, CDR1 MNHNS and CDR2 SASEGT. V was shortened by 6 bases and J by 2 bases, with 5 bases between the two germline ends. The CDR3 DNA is TGTGCCAGCAGGGCGGCTGGGGCCAACGTCCTGACTTTC. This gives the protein CASRAAGANVLTF.

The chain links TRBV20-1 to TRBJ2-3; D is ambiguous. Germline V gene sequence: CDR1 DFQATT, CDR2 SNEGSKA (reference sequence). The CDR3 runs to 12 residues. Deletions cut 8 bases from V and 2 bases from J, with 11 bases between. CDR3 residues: CSNSANTDTQYF. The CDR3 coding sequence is TGCAGTAACTCTGCAAACACAGATACGCAGTATTTT.

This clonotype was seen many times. The CDR3: CASSYSAYSRVVETQYF. DNA for the CDR3: TGTGCCAGCAGTTACTCAGCCTACTCCAGGGTAGTAGAGACCCAGTACTTC. The chain combines TRBV6-5 with TRBJ2-5; TRBD1 might be the D (5 bases). In germline, CDR1 is MNHEY, CDR2 SVGAGI. Trimming took 0 bases from V and 4 from J, leaving 18 bases between them. The CDR3 consists of 17 residues.

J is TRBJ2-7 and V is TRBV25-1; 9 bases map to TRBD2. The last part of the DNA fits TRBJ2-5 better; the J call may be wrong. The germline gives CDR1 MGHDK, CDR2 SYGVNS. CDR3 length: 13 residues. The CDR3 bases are TGTGCCAGCGGTAGCGGGGGTAAAGAGACCCAGTACTTC. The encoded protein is CASGSGGKETQYF.

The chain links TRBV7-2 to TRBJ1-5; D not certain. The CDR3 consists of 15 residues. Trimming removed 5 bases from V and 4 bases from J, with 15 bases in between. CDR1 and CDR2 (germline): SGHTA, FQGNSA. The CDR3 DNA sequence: TGTGCCAGCAGCCAGCGGACTTCGTGGAATCAGCCCCAGCATTTT. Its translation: CASSQRTSWNQPQHF.

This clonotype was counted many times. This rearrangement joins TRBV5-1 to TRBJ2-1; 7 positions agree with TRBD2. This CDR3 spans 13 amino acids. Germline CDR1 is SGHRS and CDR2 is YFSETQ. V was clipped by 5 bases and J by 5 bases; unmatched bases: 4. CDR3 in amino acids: CASRRLADNEQFF. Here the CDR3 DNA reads TGCGCCAGCAGAAGGCTAGCGGACAATGAGCAGTTCTTC. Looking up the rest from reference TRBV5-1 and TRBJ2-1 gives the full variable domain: KAGVTQTPRYLIKTRGQQVTLSCSPISGHRSVSWYQQTPGQGLQFLFEYFSETQRNKGNFPGRFSGRQFSNSRSEMNVSTLELGDSALYLCASRRLADNEQFFGPGTRLTVL.

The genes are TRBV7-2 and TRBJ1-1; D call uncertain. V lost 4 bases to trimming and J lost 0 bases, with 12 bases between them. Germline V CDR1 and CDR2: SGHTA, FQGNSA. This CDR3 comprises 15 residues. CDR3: CASSSGDWVNTEAFF. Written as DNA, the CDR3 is TGTGCCAGCAGCTCAGGTGACTGGGTGAACACTGAAGCTTTCTTT.

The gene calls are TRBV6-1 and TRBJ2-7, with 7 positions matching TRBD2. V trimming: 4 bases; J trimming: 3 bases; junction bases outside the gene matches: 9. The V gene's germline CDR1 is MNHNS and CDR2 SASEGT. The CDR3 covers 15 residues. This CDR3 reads CASSGSAGVLYEQYF. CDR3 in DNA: TGTGCCAGCAGTGGGTCGGCGGGAGTACTCTACGAGCAGTACTTC.

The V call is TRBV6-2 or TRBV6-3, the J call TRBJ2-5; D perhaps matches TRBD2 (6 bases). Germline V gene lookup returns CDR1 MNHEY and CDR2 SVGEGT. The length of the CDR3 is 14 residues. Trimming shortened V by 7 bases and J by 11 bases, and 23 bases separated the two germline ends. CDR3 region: CASISAGGCNEQYF. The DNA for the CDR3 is TGTGCCAGCATCTCAGCTGGGGGGTGCAATGAGCAGTACTTC.

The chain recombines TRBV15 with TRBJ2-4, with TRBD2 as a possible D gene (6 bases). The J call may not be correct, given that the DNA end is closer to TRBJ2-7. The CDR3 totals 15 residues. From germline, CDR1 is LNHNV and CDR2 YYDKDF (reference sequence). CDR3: CATSRVAGSIYEQYF. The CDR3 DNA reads TGTGCCACCAGCAGGGTTGCGGGATCAATCTACGAGCAGTACTTC.

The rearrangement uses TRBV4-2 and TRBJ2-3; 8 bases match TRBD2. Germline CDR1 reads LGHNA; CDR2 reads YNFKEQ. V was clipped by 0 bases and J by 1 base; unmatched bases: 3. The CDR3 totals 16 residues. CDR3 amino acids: CASSQELADRTDTQYF. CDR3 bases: TGTGCCAGCAGCCAAGAACTAGCGGACCGCACAGATACGCAGTATTTT.

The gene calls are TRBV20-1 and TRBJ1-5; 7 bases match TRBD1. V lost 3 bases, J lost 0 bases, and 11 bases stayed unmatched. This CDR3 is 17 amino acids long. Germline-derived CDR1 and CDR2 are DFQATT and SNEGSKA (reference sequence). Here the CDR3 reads CSARPVGTVNSNQPQHF. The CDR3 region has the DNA TGCAGTGCTAGGCCCGTTGGGACAGTGAATAGCAATCAGCCCCAGCATTTT.

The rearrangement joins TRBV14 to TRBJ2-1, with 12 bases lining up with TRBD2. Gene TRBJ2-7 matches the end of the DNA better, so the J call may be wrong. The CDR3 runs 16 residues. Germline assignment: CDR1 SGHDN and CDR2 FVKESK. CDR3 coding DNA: TGTGCCAGCAGTTCACTAGCGGGAGGTACATACAATGAGCAGTACTTC. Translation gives CASSSLAGGTYNEQYF.